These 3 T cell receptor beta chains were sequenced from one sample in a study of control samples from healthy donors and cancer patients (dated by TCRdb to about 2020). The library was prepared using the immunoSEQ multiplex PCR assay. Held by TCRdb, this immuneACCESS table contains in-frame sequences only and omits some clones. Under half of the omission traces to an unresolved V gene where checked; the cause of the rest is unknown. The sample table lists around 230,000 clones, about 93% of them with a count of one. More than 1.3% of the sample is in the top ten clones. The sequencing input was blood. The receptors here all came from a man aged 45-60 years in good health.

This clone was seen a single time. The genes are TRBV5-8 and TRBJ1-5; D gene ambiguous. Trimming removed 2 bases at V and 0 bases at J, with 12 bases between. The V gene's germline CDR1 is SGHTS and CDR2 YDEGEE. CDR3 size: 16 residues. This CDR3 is CASSLGSPNSNQPQHF. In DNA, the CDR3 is TGTGCCAGCAGCTTAGGCTCCCCAAATAGCAATCAGCCCCAGCATTTT.

The CDR3 region is CASSLAGGGTEAFF. CDR3 DNA sequence: TGCGCCAGCAGCTTGGCCGGGGGCGGCACTGAAGCTTTCTTT. The chain uses TRBV5-1 and TRBJ1-1; possible D gene TRBD1, 6 bases. CDR1 SGHRS and CDR2 YFSETQ come from the germline V gene. V dropped 0 bases and J dropped 4 bases, with 10 bases sitting between them. CDR3 length equals 14 residues.

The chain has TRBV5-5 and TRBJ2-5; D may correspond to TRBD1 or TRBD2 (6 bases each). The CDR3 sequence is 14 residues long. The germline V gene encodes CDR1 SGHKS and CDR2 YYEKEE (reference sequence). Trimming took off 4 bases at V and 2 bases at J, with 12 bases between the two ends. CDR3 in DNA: TGTGCCAGCAGCATAGGGGGGCAGCAAGAGACCCAGTACTTC. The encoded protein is CASSIGGQQETQYF. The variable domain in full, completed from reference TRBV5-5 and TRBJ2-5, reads DAGVTQSPTHLIKTRGQQVTLRCSPISGHKSVSWYQQVLGQGPQFIFQYYEKEERGRGNFPDRFSARQFPNYSSELNVNALLLGDSALYLCASSIGGQQETQYFGPGTRLLVL.